Listed here are 31 T cell receptor beta chains from one sample, sequenced in a study of immune heterogeneity within non-small cell lung tumors. A first 10-cycle multiplex round used 32 V-gene and 13 J-gene primers on TCR beta CDR3. TCRdb re-derived calls from the multiplex PCR reads in MiXCR, one entry per CDR3 protein. In the table there are thousands of distinct CDR3 sequences, around 35% of which are singletons. Template input, which was bulk tumor genomic DNA, totaled 450 to 600 ng per sample. Several widely spaced biopsies per primary tumor were taken during surgery. Enrolled individuals presented with untreated, newly diagnosed non-small cell lung cancer and received curative surgery. Sequenced: lung tumor tissue. Every receptor here comes from a woman aged 50 to 60 with non-small cell lung cancer.

V gene TRBV9 combines with J gene TRBJ2-2; possibly TRBD1 for D (5 bases). Germline lookup yields CDR1 SGDLS and CDR2 YYNGEE. V was clipped by 9 bases and J by 4 bases, with 25 bases between them. This CDR3 has 17 amino acids. CDR3 sequence reads: CATSDVRRTGSTGELFF. CDR3 DNA sequence: TGTGCCACCAGTGATGTGCGGAGAACAGGATCCACCGGGGAGCTGTTTTTT.

This clonotype is a singleton in its sample. This sequence may be a read error, since a much larger clone differs from it by one base. V and J are TRBV7-8 and TRBJ2-2; maybe TRBD1 (5 bases). The CDR3 totals 15 residues. The V gene's germline CDR1 is SGHVS and CDR2 FQNEAQ. CDR3: CASSLQGAGTWELFF. CDR3 bases: TGTGCCAGCAGCTTACAGGGCGCAGGCACCTGGGAGCTGTTTTTT. Complete variable domain (other parts from reference TRBV7-8 and TRBJ2-2): GAGVSQSPRYKVAKRGQDVALRCDPISGHVSLFWYQQALGQGPEFLTYFQNEAQLDKSGLPSDRFFAERPEGSVSTLKIQRTQQEDSAVYLCASSLQGAGTWELFFGEGSRLTVL.

A word on this clonotype: A read error is possible here, since a much larger clone lies one base away. The rearrangement uses TRBV12-3 or TRBV12-4 and TRBJ2-1, with D possibly matching TRBD1 (5 bases). The CDR3 extends over 15 amino acids. The DNA for the CDR3 is TGTTCCAGCAGTTTATCAGGGATCTCCTACAATGAGCAGTTCTTC. It specifies CSSSLSGISYNEQFF.

This clonotype turned up a few times. The V gene is TRBV20-1, the J gene TRBJ2-1; 7 positions agree with TRBD1. This CDR3 comprises 11 residues. Germline V gene sequence: CDR1 DFQATT, CDR2 SNEGSKA (reference sequence). The CDR3 sequence is CGTGQSNEQFF. CDR3 bases: TGCGGAACGGGACAGTCCAATGAGCAGTTCTTC.

This sequence joins TRBV3-1 and TRBJ1-2, with 10 bases fitting TRBD1. Trimming cost V 4 bases and J 6 bases; bases outside gene matches: 2. The length of the CDR3 is 13 residues. CDR1 LGHDT and CDR2 YNNKEL come from the germline V gene (reference sequence). The chain's CDR3 is CASSRGTGDGYTF. CDR3 DNA: TGTGCCAGCAGCCGCGGGACAGGGGATGGCTACACCTTC.

The CDR3 DNA is TGCAGTGCTTACCCCGGGGGGGACGAGCAGTACTTC. It specifies CSAYPGGDEQYF. The chain recombines TRBV20-1 with TRBJ2-7, with 8 bases matching TRBD2. With 5 bases clipped from V and 5 bases from J, the junction kept 5 bases outside the gene matches. Germline V gene sequence: CDR1 DFQATT, CDR2 SNEGSKA (reference sequence). The CDR3 has 12 residues.

This clonotype is medium-sized within its sample. V gene TRBV6-1 combines with J gene TRBJ1-4, with D possibly TRBD1 on 5 matching bases. V lost 6 bases to trimming and J lost 0 bases, with 8 bases between them. The germline V gene has CDR1 MNHNS and CDR2 SASEGT. This CDR3 region has 14 residues. In DNA form, the CDR3 reads TGTGCCAGCAGATCAGGGACAACTAATGAAAAACTGTTTTTT. As protein: CASRSGTTNEKLFF.

The CDR3 DNA reads as TGTGCCACCAGCATCGGGACTAGCGACACAGATACGCAGTATTTT. Its protein product is CATSIGTSDTDTQYF. This chain uses TRBV24-1 with TRBJ2-3; TRBD2 aligns across 10 bases. This CDR3 is built from 15 residues. Germline-derived CDR1 and CDR2 are KGHDR and SFDVKD. V was clipped by 7 bases and J by 2 bases; unmatched bases: 5.

By sample fraction, this clonotype is medium-sized. The chain uses TRBV5-1 and TRBJ1-5; D call uncertain. Germline-derived CDR1 and CDR2 are SGHRS and YFSETQ. Trimming shortened V by 4 bases and J by 9 bases, and 11 bases separated the two germline ends. This CDR3 region has 12 residues. The CDR3 loop is CASSPTGWPQHF. In DNA form, the CDR3 reads TGCGCCAGCAGCCCCACCGGGTGGCCCCAGCATTTT. Supplemented by reference TRBV5-1 and TRBJ1-5, the full variable domain reads KAGVTQTPRYLIKTRGQQVTLSCSPISGHRSVSWYQQTPGQGLQFLFEYFSETQRNKGNFPGRFSGRQFSNSRSEMNVSTLELGDSALYLCASSPTGWPQHFGDGTRLSIL.

The chain employs TRBV24-1 and TRBJ2-7, with 7 bases matching TRBD1. The V gene end was trimmed by 4 bases and the J gene end by 6 bases; junction bases not matched to a gene: 11. The germline CDR1 and CDR2 sequences are KGHDR and SFDVKD. The CDR3 has 15 residues. CDR3: CATSDPGQESGEQYF. The CDR3 DNA is TGTGCCACCAGTGACCCCGGACAGGAATCGGGCGAGCAGTACTTC.

As concerns this clonotype: This may be a read error: a much more frequent sequence differs by one nucleotide. The chain joins TRBV3-1 to TRBJ1-2, with 7 bases matching TRBD1. From germline, CDR1 is LGHDT and CDR2 YNNKEL (reference sequence). The CDR3 sequence is 14 residues long. This CDR3 reads CDSNWAGGNYGYTF. The CDR3 bases are TGTGACAGCAATTGGGCAGGGGGTAACTATGGCTACACCTTC. Filled out from reference TRBV3-1 and TRBJ1-2, the complete variable domain reads DTAVSQTPKYLVTQMGNDKSIKCEQNLGHDTMYWYKQDSKKFLKIMFSYNNKELIINETVPNRFSPKSPDKAHLNLHINSLELGDSAVYFCDSNWAGGNYGYTFGSGTRLTVV.

As to this clonotype: A read error may explain this, as a much larger clone is one base away. The gene calls are TRBV20-1 and TRBJ1-1, with D perhaps matching TRBD1 (6 bases). Trimming cost V 6 bases and J 6 bases, with 17 bases left between them. CDR1 is DFQATT, CDR2 SNEGSKA, per germline (reference sequence). The CDR3 is 13 residues long. The CDR3 DNA reads as TGCAGTGCCGCAGGGGAGGTCTACGCTGAAGCTTTCTTT. Amino acid sequence: CSAAGEVYAEAFF.

This clonotype is medium-sized (0.01 to 0.1%) by share. The genes are TRBV20-1 and TRBJ2-3; D possibly corresponds to TRBD2 (5 bases). V was shortened by 0 bases and J by 3 bases, with 13 bases between the two germline ends. CDR1 is DFQATT and CDR2 is SNEGSKA in the germline V gene (reference sequence). CDR3 length equals 15 residues. Here the CDR3 reads CSAREGISGTDTQYF. CDR3 bases: TGCAGTGCTAGAGAGGGCATTTCGGGAACAGATACGCAGTATTTT.

Sample share makes this clonotype medium-sized (0.01 to 0.1%). The chain employs TRBV7-9 and TRBJ1-1, with D possibly TRBD1 on 6 matching bases. The germline V and J ends were trimmed by 0 bases and 2 bases, with 7 bases remaining between them. The CDR3 runs to 14 residues. CDR1 and CDR2 from the germline V gene are SEHNR and FQNEAQ (reference sequence). CDR3 amino acids: CASSLAGTNTEAFF. The CDR3 nucleotides read TGTGCCAGCAGCTTAGCCGGGACAAACACTGAAGCTTTCTTT.

Relative to its sample, this clonotype is medium-sized. J is TRBJ1-4 and V is TRBV6-1; D is undetermined. This CDR3 spans 16 amino acids. Germline CDR1 MNHNS, CDR2 SASEGT. With 6 bases removed from V and 4 bases from J, the gap between germline ends came to 18 bases. The CDR3 DNA reads as TGTGCCAGCAGCCCCTGGACCACACTAAGTAATGAAAAACTGTTTTTT. Translating it yields CASSPWTTLSNEKLFF.

In its sample, this clonotype ranks as medium-sized. V is TRBV20-1 and J is TRBJ2-7; 9 nucleotides line up with TRBD2. Germline CDR1 DFQATT, CDR2 SNEGSKA (reference sequence). With V trimmed by 7 bases and J by 5 bases, 6 bases remained unmatched. The CDR3 extends over 12 amino acids. The CDR3 sequence: CSGKRGEDEQYF. The CDR3 DNA reads TGCAGTGGGAAGCGGGGGGAGGACGAGCAGTACTTC.

Only a few counts were recorded for this clonotype. The rearrangement links TRBV7-6 to TRBJ2-7; TRBD2 is a possible D gene (6 bases). CDR3 length: 13 amino acids. Per germline, CDR1 SGHVS and CDR2 FNYEAQ. V shed 9 bases and J shed 6 bases, with 18 bases lying between them. DNA of the CDR3: TGTGCCAGAAGCCCACTGGGGGGTCGCGAGCAGTACTTC. The encoded protein is CARSPLGGREQYF.

On this clonotype: This may be a read error, as it is one base from a much larger clone. The chain joins TRBV7-9 to TRBJ1-5; D perhaps matches TRBD1 (6 bases). The V gene's germline CDR1 is SEHNR and CDR2 FQNEAQ (reference sequence). There are 15 residues in the CDR3. Here the CDR3 reads CASSLEGGGSQTQHF. The CDR3 DNA sequence: TGTGCCAGCAGCTTAGAAGGAGGGGGGTCTCAGACCCAGCATTTT.

Relative to its sample, this clonotype is medium-sized. The chain joins TRBV30 to TRBJ1-3; weak D call: TRBD1 (5 bases). The ends were cut back, 1 base at V and 3 bases at J, with 13 bases in the middle. This CDR3 spans 15 amino acids. The germline V gene encodes CDR1 GTSNPN and CDR2 SVGIG (reference sequence). CDR3 coding DNA: TGTGCCTGGAGTGCGAAGGGGCGCGTTGGAAACACCATATATTTT. This translates into CAWSAKGRVGNTIYF.

The genes are TRBV20-1 and TRBJ1-1; 10 bases fit TRBD1. J lost 11 bases, V lost 1 base, and 4 bases had no gene match. The CDR3 covers 12 residues. Germline V CDR1 and CDR2: DFQATT, SNEGSKA (reference sequence). CDR3 sequence (DNA): TGCAGTGCTAGAGTTGGGGACAGGGGTGCTTTCTTT. Its protein is CSARVGDRGAFF.

The chain joins TRBV12-3 or TRBV12-4 to TRBJ1-2; tentative D call: TRBD1 (6 bases). V lost 1 base and J lost 6, with 6 bases in between. There are 12 residues in the CDR3. CDR3 protein: CASSLEGDGYTF. The CDR3 DNA sequence: TGTGCCAGCAGTTTAGAGGGGGATGGCTACACCTTC.

In the case of this clonotype: This could be a read error, since a much larger clone is one nucleotide away. The rearrangement links TRBV6-4 to TRBJ1-4; 7 nucleotides align to TRBD1. From germline, CDR1 is MRHNA and CDR2 SNTAGT. Trimming removed 8 bases from V and 10 bases from J; junction bases left unmatched: 13. The CDR3 length is 14 residues. The CDR3 region is CASGITGEGLKLFF. The CDR3 DNA follows: TGTGCCAGCGGTATAACAGGGGAGGGGTTAAAACTGTTTTTT.

In its sample, this clonotype is medium-sized (0.01 to 0.1%). The genes are TRBV11-1 and TRBJ2-2, with 7 bases lining up with TRBD1. Germline V CDR1 and CDR2: SGHAT, FQDESV (reference sequence). With 6 bases clipped from V and 5 bases from J, the junction kept 6 bases outside the gene matches. The length of the CDR3 is 14 residues. CDR3 sequence: CASSGDRATGELFF. The DNA for the CDR3 is TGTGCCAGCAGTGGAGACAGGGCTACCGGGGAGCTGTTTTTT.

As to this clonotype: This may stem from a read error, because a much larger clone lies one nucleotide away. The rearrangement links TRBV2 to TRBJ2-7; 7 positions match TRBD1. The CDR3 has 16 residues. Germline values: CDR1 SNHLY, CDR2 FYNNEI. The V segment lost 4 bases and the J segment 6 bases; nucleotides outside the gene matches: 15. CDR3 bases: TGTGCCAGCAGTGTACGGATCGTGGGGACAGAGGGCGAGCAGTACTTC. It translates to CASSVRIVGTEGEQYF.

Judged by abundance, this clonotype is large. The V call is TRBV15, the J call TRBJ2-1, with a weak D call TRBD2 (6 bases). Germline V lookup: CDR1 LNHNV, CDR2 YYDKDF (reference sequence). The CDR3 is 13 residues long. Trimming stripped 2 bases from V and 9 bases from J, with 11 bases between. CDR3 in DNA: TGTGCCACCAGCAGATCCGGGGGAATTGAGCAGTTCTTC. Encoded protein: CATSRSGGIEQFF.

This clonotype counts as medium-sized. This chain links TRBV2 with TRBJ2-7; D not certain. This CDR3 spans 15 amino acids. V lost 2 bases to trimming and J lost 5 bases, with 16 bases between them. Germline assignment: CDR1 SNHLY and CDR2 FYNNEI. CDR3 protein: CASSEWTDRMNEQYF. CDR3 coding DNA: TGTGCCAGCAGTGAATGGACCGACCGCATGAACGAGCAGTACTTC.

This chain connects TRBV7-9 to TRBJ2-1; D may be TRBD1 (5 bases). Trimming shortened V by 6 bases and J by 2 bases, and 17 bases separated the two germline ends. The CDR3 spans 16 residues. CDR1 is SEHNR, CDR2 FQNEAQ, per germline (reference sequence). The CDR3 DNA reads as TGTGCCAGCAGTCTCATAGGGGTTTCGACCTACAATGAGCAGTTCTTC. Its translation: CASSLIGVSTYNEQFF.

This clonotype ranks as medium-sized (0.01 to 0.1%). The chain recombines TRBV19 with TRBJ1-1; no firm D call. Trimming shortened V by 4 bases and J by 5 bases, and 8 bases separated the two germline ends. Germline-derived CDR1 and CDR2 are LNHDA and SQIVND (reference sequence). This CDR3 is built from 12 residues. DNA for the CDR3: TGTGCCAGTAGTAGATCTTATACTGAAGCTTTCTTT. Its translation is CASSRSYTEAFF.

By proportion, this clonotype is medium-sized. This sequence joins TRBV2 and TRBJ1-2, with 9 nucleotides matching TRBD1. J lost 4 bases, V lost 8 bases, and 11 bases had no gene match. Germline V gene data show CDR1 as SNHLY and CDR2 as FYNNEI. The CDR3 extends over 15 amino acids. The CDR3 nucleotides read TGTGCCAGCTCCTATAGGGGACAGGGATCCTATGGCTACACCTTC. The encoded protein is CASSYRGQGSYGYTF.

This chain joins TRBV7-2 and TRBJ2-7; 7 bases are a match to TRBD2. The germline V gene encodes CDR1 SGHTA and CDR2 FQGNSA. The V and J ends lost 1 base and 3 bases, in that order; junction bases with no gene match: 6. This CDR3 spans 15 amino acids. The CDR3 DNA follows: TGTGCCAGCAGCTTAGGGGGCGGGGGTAACTACGAGCAGTACTTC. This gives the protein CASSLGGGGNYEQYF.

This clonotype rates as medium-sized. The CDR3 is CASSTGAGGNYGYTF. The CDR3 coding sequence is TGTGCCAGTAGTACAGGTGCCGGGGGTAACTATGGCTACACCTTC. The gene calls are TRBV19 and TRBJ1-2, with D possibly being TRBD1 (5 bases). Germline V CDR1 and CDR2: LNHDA, SQIVND (reference sequence). This CDR3 has 15 amino acids. The V end lost 4 bases, the J end lost 1 base, and 13 bases lay between the germline ends.